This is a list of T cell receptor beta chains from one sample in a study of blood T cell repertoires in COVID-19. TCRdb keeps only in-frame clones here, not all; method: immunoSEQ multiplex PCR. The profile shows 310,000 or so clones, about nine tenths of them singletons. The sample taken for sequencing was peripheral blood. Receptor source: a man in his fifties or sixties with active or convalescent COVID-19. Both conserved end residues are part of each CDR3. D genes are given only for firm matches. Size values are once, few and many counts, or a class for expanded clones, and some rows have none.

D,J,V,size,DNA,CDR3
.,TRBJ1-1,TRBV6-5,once,TGTGCCACCTTTCGGGGTACGGGAATGAACACTGAAGCTTTCTTT,CATFRGTGMNTEAFF
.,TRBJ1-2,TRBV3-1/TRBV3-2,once,TGTGCCAGCAGCCAAGAGGGCATTAAAGCTAACTATGGCTACACCTTC,CASSQEGIKANYGYTF
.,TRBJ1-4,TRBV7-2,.,TGTGCCAGCAGCTTAGCCAGGGGCGTTGCTGAAAAACTGTTTTTT,CASSLARGVAEKLFF
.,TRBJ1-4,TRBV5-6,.,TGTGCCAGCAGCTGGGGCCAGGGTAGCGAAAAACTGTTTTTT,CASSWGQGSEKLFF
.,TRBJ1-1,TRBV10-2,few,TGCGCCAGCAACCTGGGCTTGATGAACACTGAAGCTTTCTTT,CASNLGLMNTEAFF
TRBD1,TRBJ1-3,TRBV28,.,TGTGCCAGCAGCCTCCAGGGGGCGGTTTCTGGAAACACCATATATTTT,CASSLQGAVSGNTIYF
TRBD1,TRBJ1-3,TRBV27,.,TGTGCCAGCAGTTCCCGACAGGGTCGGAACACCATATATTTT,CASSSRQGRNTIYF
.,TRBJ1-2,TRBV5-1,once,TGCGCCAGCAGCTTGGATAATTATAGTAACTATGGCTACACCTTC,CASSLDNYSNYGYTF
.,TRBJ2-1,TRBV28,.,TGTGCCAGCAGTTTTAATGGAAGGGGACACGACTACAATGAGCAGTTCTTC,CASSFNGRGHDYNEQFF
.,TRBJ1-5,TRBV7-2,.,TGTGCCAGCAGCTTAGGGGCCCAATTCGATCAGCCCCAGCATTTT,CASSLGAQFDQPQHF
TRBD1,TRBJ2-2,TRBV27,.,TGTGCCAGCAGACTACAGGGGGTATTTTCCGGGGAGCTGTTTTTT,CASRLQGVFSGELFF
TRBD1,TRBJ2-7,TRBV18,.,TGTGCCAGCTCACCCGGACAGGGAAGAAACTACGAGCAGTACTTC,CASSPGQGRNYEQYF
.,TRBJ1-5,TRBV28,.,TGTGCCAGCATTCCCTCCGGGGGGCGCCGGTTCAACCAGCCCCAGCATTTT,CASIPSGGRRFNQPQHF
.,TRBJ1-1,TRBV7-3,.,TGTGCCAGCAGCTCGACAGGATCAATGAACACTGAAGCTTTCTTT,CASSSTGSMNTEAFF
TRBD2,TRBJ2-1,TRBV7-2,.,TGTGCCAGCAGCGTACTAGCGGGGGGTTACAATGAGCAGTTCTTC,CASSVLAGGYNEQFF
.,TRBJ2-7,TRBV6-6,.,TGTGCCAGCAGTTACCAAGCTACGAGTCTCGAGCAGTACTTC,CASSYQATSLEQYF
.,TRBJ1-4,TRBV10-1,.,TGCGCCAGCAGTGAGTCGGGACAAGAAAAACTGTTTTTT,CASSESGQEKLFF
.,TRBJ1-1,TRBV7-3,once,TGTGCCAGCAGCTCCCAAGCTACAGGGTCCTGGAACACTGAAGCTTTCTTT,CASSSQATGSWNTEAFF
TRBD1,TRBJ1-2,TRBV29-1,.,TGCAGCGTTACCGGACAGGGAAGTGGCTACACCTTC,CSVTGQGSGYTF
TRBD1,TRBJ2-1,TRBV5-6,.,TGTGCCAGCAGCTCCCCGGGACAGGGAACGGATGAGCAGTTCTTC,CASSSPGQGTDEQFF
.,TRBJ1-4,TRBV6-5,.,TGTGCCAGCAGGCGGGGGGTAACTAATGAAAAACTGTTTTTT,CASRRGVTNEKLFF
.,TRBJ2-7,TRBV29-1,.,TGCAGCGTTGAAATGGGGCGGACCTACGAGCAGTACTTC,CSVEMGRTYEQYF
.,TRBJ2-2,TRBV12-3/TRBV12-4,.,TGTGCCAGCAGTTTTGGCGGGACCGGGGAGCTGTTTTTT,CASSFGGTGELFF
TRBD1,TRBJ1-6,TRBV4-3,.,TGCGCCAGCAGCCAAAATCAAACCCCAGGGGGTGGATCACCCCTCCACTTT,CASSQNQTPGGGSPLHF
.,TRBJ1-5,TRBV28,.,TGTGCCAGCAGTTTACAGGTCCAGCCCCAGCATTTT,CASSLQVQPQHF
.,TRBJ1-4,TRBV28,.,TGTGCCAGCAGTTTATTTCCTCATGAAAAACTGTTTTTT,CASSLFPHEKLFF
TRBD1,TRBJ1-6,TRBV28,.,TGTGCCAGCAACCCAGGGGGCGCAGGAAAAGGGTCACCCCTCCACTTT,CASNPGGAGKGSPLHF
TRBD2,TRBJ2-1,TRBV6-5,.,TGTGCCAGCACTCTAAGGACTAGCGTATACAATGAGCAGTTCTTC,CASTLRTSVYNEQFF
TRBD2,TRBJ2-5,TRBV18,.,TGTGCCAGCTCACCCGCGGGACTAGCCCTCCAAGAGACCCAGTACTTC,CASSPAGLALQETQYF
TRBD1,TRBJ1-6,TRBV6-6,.,TGTGCCAGCAGTCTGATTCAGGGGGCGTCCTATAATTCACCCCTCCACTTT,CASSLIQGASYNSPLHF
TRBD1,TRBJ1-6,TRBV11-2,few,TGTGCCAGCAGTTTCGGACAGGCTTCACCCCTCCACTTT,CASSFGQASPLHF
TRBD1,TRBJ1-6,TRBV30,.,TGTGCCTGGGAGCTGGGACAGGGGGGTTCACCCCTCCACTTT,CAWELGQGGSPLHF
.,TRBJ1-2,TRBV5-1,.,TGCGCCAGCAGCTTGGGGAGCTATGGCTACACCTTC,CASSLGSYGYTF
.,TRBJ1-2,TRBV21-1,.,TGTGCCAGCAGCTCCCCGGGGGGGAGAACTAACTATGGCTACACCTTC,CASSSPGGRTNYGYTF
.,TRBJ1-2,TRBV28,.,TGTGCCAGCAGCTCCCCGTCTCGATTACTCTATGGCTACACCTTC,CASSSPSRLLYGYTF
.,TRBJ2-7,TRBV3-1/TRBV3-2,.,TGTGCCAGCAGGCTTAGCGGTGGTGGCTACGAGCAGTACTTC,CASRLSGGGYEQYF
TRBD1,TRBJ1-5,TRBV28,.,TGTGCCAGCAGTCCCCGGGACAGGGGCAATCAGCCCCAGCATTTT,CASSPRDRGNQPQHF
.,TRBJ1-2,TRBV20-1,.,TGCAGTGCTAGTGCCGGCGGGGCGGGTAACTATGGCTACACCTTC,CSASAGGAGNYGYTF
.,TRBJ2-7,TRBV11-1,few,TGTGCCAGCAGCTTAGGGGGACATGGCGTAAACTCTTTC,CASSLGGHGVNSF
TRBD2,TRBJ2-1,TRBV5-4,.,TGTGCCAGCAGCTACGGACTAGCAACCTACAATGAGCAGTTCTTC,CASSYGLATYNEQFF
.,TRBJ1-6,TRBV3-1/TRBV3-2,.,TGTGCCAGCAGCCAGGGTCGGGAGGAGTTTAATTCACCCCTCCACTTT,CASSQGREEFNSPLHF
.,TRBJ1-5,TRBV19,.,TGTGCCAGTAGTATGGGGCAGAAGAATCAGCCCCAGCATTTT,CASSMGQKNQPQHF
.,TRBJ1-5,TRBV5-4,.,TGTGCCAGCAGCTTGGGTGGACAGTACCAGCCCCAGCATTTT,CASSLGGQYQPQHF
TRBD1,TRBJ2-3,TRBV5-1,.,TGCGCCAGCAGCTCACAGGGGACAGATACGCAGTATTTT,CASSSQGTDTQYF
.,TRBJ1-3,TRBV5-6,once,TGTGCCAGCAGCTTGCTAGGCCAAACTGGAAACACCATATATTTT,CASSLLGQTGNTIYF
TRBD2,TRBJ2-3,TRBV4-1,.,TGCGCCAGCAGCCCACGCGGGGGTAGCACAGATACGCAGTATTTT,CASSPRGGSTDTQYF
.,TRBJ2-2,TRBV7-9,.,TGTGCCAGCAGCTCCTCGACCGGGGAGCTGTTTTTT,CASSSSTGELFF
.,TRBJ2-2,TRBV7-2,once,TGTGCCAGCAGCCGAACTAACACCGGGGAGCTGTTTTTT,CASSRTNTGELFF
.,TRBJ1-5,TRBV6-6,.,TGTGCCAGCAGACAACCCACAGGGAGCTCTCAGCCCCAGCATTTT,CASRQPTGSSQPQHF
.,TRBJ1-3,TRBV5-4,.,TGTGCCAGCATGATCCAGGGGACGGACACCATATATTTT,CASMIQGTDTIYF
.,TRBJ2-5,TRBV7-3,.,TGTGCCAGCAGCTTAAATGCAGGCACCCAAGAGACCCAGTACTTC,CASSLNAGTQETQYF
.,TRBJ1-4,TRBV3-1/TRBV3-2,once,TGTGCCAGCAGCCAAGCTCGGGAGGGCAGGGAAGGATGGAAACTGTTTTTT,CASSQAREGREGWKLFF
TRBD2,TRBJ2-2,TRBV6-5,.,TGTGCCAGCCTGACTAGCGGGAGTTGGGCCGGGGAGCTGTTTTTT,CASLTSGSWAGELFF
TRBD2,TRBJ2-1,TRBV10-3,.,TGTGCCATCGGATTACTAGCGGGGGCCCCCCAGAACCACAATGAGCAGTTCTTC,CAIGLLAGAPQNHNEQFF
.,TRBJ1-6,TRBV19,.,TGTGCCAGCATATCCTCCACACCAAATAATTCACCCCTCCACTTT,CASISSTPNNSPLHF
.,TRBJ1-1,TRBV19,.,TGTGCCAGTACTCAAGACCCCGCCGGGACACCGAACACTGAAGCTTTCTTT,CASTQDPAGTPNTEAFF
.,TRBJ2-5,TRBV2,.,TGTGCCAGCAGTGTGACGAGGGACCAGTACTTC,CASSVTRDQYF
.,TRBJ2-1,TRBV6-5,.,TGTGCCAGCAGTTACGGGTTAGGGGGATCCTACAATGAGCAGTTCTTC,CASSYGLGGSYNEQFF